This T cell receptor beta chain was observed in a study of T-cell memory formation after mild COVID-19. General observations from the study: CD4/CD8 balance held among clones contracting day 15 to 85, and later expanders leaned CD4+. Confirmation was lacking for SARS-CoV-2 specificity of second-wave clones that peaked on day 37. Some SARS-CoV-2-responding clones were already detected in memory before infection.

This clonotype has more than one count but fewer than ten. Antigen specificity is unknown. UMIs and sample barcodes were carried by the TCR alpha and TCR beta cDNA libraries that 5'RACE produced using constant-segment primers. Using its own MiXCR run on the 5' RACE reads, TCRdb lists one record per CDR3 protein. This table holds hundreds of thousands of distinct CDR3 sequences, approximately 23% found once. Looked up from germline, CDR1 is SGHVS and CDR2 is FQNEAQ. V lost 2 bases and J 7 bases, leaving 3 bases between the germline ends. The CDR3 runs to 11 residues. The clonotype comes from an adult woman who had mild COVID-19 (a few samples of this study predate the infection). Cell type and time point are not known. This chain joins TRBV7-8 and TRBJ2-1; no clear D. Sample: PBMCs or a T cell subset sorted from them (not recorded which). The CDR3 is CASSLWNEQFF. The CDR3 coding sequence is TGTGCCAGCAGCTTATGGAATGAGCAGTTCTTC.